The present T cell receptor beta chain was sequenced within a study of regulatory T cells in long-lasting Graves disease. Regarding time point: newly diagnosed GD, antithyroid drugs for less than 3 months. The TCR library used RNA extracted from PBMCs. American Thyroid Association guidelines defined how Graves' disease was diagnosed. Construction of TCR beta libraries relied on iRepertoire HTBI primers and on Arm-PCR targeting CDR3 regions. TCRdb independently ran MiXCR on the multiplex PCR reads; one entry per CDR3 protein. The sample has approximately 400,000 distinct CDR3 sequences, approximately 16% seen once; the top ten hold roughly 7.7%. Trimming removed 5 bases from V and 9 bases from J; junction bases left unmatched: 10. This CDR3 region has 16 residues. The germline V gene has CDR1 SGHNT and CDR2 YENEEA. The same specimen was also included in a second study, on T cells in Graves' hyperthyroidism and ophthalmopathy. As reported in that work: Most thyroid clonotypes with frequency above 0.001 were detected in blood. The authors' 13 V-J model separated ophthalmopathy from stable hyperthyroidism.

The specimen was peripheral blood mononuclear cells (PBMCs), collected at new diagnosis, from a patient treated with antithyroid drugs. The chain carries TRBV11-3 and TRBJ2-1; 13 nucleotides agree with TRBD2. The clonotype comes from a middle-aged woman with Graves disease. The DNA of the CDR3 is TGTGCCAGCAGCAAGGGGACTAGCGGGATGTCGGTTGAGCAGTTCTTC. Protein: CASSKGTSGMSVEQFF.